The clone carrying this TCR beta chain turned up a few times. The antigen is undetermined. This record belongs to a study of T-cell memory formation after mild COVID-19. Study background: Clustering of TCRs was largely donor specific. General observations from the study: Among contracting clones, CD4+ were mainly CM/EM and CD8+ enriched in EMRA. Clones contracting over day 15 to 85 were CD4/CD8 balanced, with later expanders leaning CD4+. Pre-infection memory already had some responding clones, implying cross-reactive memory joined.

In germline, CDR1 is LGHDT, CDR2 YNNKEL (reference sequence). The length of the CDR3 is 14 residues. V gave up 1 base and J gave up 7 bases, with 11 bases separating them. TCRdb reanalysed the 5' RACE reads using MiXCR and keeps one entry per CDR3 protein. The table includes about 610,000 distinct CDR3 sequences, roughly 17% detected once. Sample: PBMCs or a T cell subset sorted from them (not recorded which). The TCR originated in an adult woman who had mild COVID-19 (a few samples of this study predate the infection). Cell type and time point are not known. This sequence joins TRBV3-1 and TRBJ2-1, with a tentative D call TRBD1 (6 bases). For the CDR3, the DNA is TGTGCCAGCAGCCAAGGGGGGACACTGAATGAGCAGTTCTTC. Translation gives CASSQGGTLNEQFF.